The sequence of this TCR beta chain was determined in a study of a mutant IDH1 vaccine in newly diagnosed glioma. Overall study context: Patients got their first vaccination 4-6 weeks after radiotherapy alone, or with temozolomide cycles. Patients were pretreated with radiotherapy, temozolomide, or both, mostly both. The timing of visit V12 was week 35, and that of visit V13 was week 47.

Remarks on this clone: The antigen remains undetermined.

Libraries were prepared by immunoSEQ multiplex PCR; TCRdb keeps only in-frame clonotypes and omits some of them. The data hold about 67,000 clones, with around 83% observed a single time. Described time point: week 47, end of study. Doses of 300 ug of mutant IDH1 20-mer peptide were given with topical imiquimod. Germline V gene data show CDR1 as SGHAT and CDR2 as FQNNGV. The CDR3 runs to 16 residues. V was pared by 2 bases and J by 5 bases, with 10 bases of the junction left unmatched. The sample in question was PBMCs, obtained from a glioma patient whose treatment included an IDH1 peptide vaccine. The clonotype was recovered from a man younger than 45 with glioma. The V gene is TRBV11-2, the J gene TRBJ2-3, with 7 positions matching TRBD2. This CDR3 is CASSLISGGSGDTQYF. In DNA form, the CDR3 reads TGTGCCAGCAGCTTAATATCGGGGGGTTCGGGAGATACGCAGTATTTT.